Listed here is a single T cell receptor (beta chain). Its specific antigen is unknown. No much larger clone exists at a distance of one base, and base qualities are not known. Patients with a history of autoimmune disease or receiving systemic immunosuppression were excluded from the trial. Peripheral blood for TCR sequencing was drawn from every dose cohort at baseline, at cycle 4 day 1 and at cycle 7 day 1. Samples came from an open-label, multicenter, first-in-human phase I dose-escalation trial of ivuxolimab. Adults with locally advanced or metastatic head and neck squamous cell, hepatocellular, melanoma or renal cell carcinoma were enrolled in the trial. Before TCR sequencing, CD4+ T cells and CD8+ T cells were sorted from peripheral blood as separate populations. The data were taken from a study of OX40 agonist ivuxolimab in advanced cancers. Study-wide context: Ivuxolimab was an agonistic, fully human IgG2 monoclonal antibody directed against OX40 (CD134), a costimulatory receptor. Intravenous ivuxolimab was administered to patients every 2 weeks at six dose levels: 0.01, 0.1, 0.3, 1.5, 3 and 10 mg/kg. Of the 52 patients in dose escalation, 19 had hepatocellular carcinoma, roughly 15 had melanoma, 9 had renal cell carcinoma and 9 had head and neck cancer. In the dose-escalation cohort, more than 75% of patients were male, and the mean age was roughly 60 years, with a range of about 20 to 79. Prior anti-PD-1, anti-PD-L1 or anti-CTLA-4 therapy was permitted, and checkpoint inhibitors had been received by about two fifths of dose-escalation patients. Three dose-escalation patients achieved partial responses, one with hepatocellular carcinoma and two with cutaneous melanoma. The point of sequencing TCRbeta in the periphery was to test whether ivuxolimab changed TCR sequence diversity and drove clonal T-cell expansion. The paper covers the monotherapy dose-escalation part of the phase I ivuxolimab trial, which included N of about 51 patients. What the research found in general, with its limitations: Partial responders in the 0.1-3.0 mg/kg groups had among the lowest normalized peripheral clonal expansion, especially among CD8+ T cells. Low levels of normalized T-cell clonal expansion were also seen in some patients who did not respond. The antigen specificity of the clonally expanded peripheral T cells was not determined. At doses of 0.1 to 3.0 mg/kg, clonal expansion of both CD4+ and CD8+ T cells in blood was seen between baseline and week 6. After ivuxolimab, expanded clones were on average more numerous among CD8+ T cells than among CD4+ T cells.

Trimming leaves V shorter by 2 bases and J shorter by 2 bases, with the junction holding 6 bases beyond the gene matches. For CDR1 and CDR2, the germline V gene lists MGHRA and YSYEKL. The CDR3 has 17 amino acids, counting the end cysteine and phenylalanine. Kept here is only the CDR3 DNA, which spans 51 bases and is read in frame from base 1. To sequence the TCRbeta CDR3 region, genomic DNA was isolated from the sorted cells. The immunoSEQ Assay was used to sequence the TCRbeta CDR3 regions. The table comes from immuneACCESS by way of TCRdb, which keeps in-frame sequences with V and J called. Part of the clones is missing from these tables; in studies checked, under half for an unresolved V gene and the rest for unknown reasons. For this sample the table gives over 75,000 clones, of which 94% were detected only once. Over 2% of the sample rests with the top ten.

Specimen: CD4+ or CD8+ T cells sorted from blood, collected in a trial of the OX40 agonist ivuxolimab. The V and J segments used are TRBV4-1 and TRBJ2-6; 7 middle bases align to TRBD1. The receptor comes from an adult with an advanced solid tumor such as melanoma, head and neck, liver or kidney cancer. The CDR3 protein is CASSQFTDRAGANVLTF. The sequence in DNA is TGCGCCAGCAGCCAATTTACCGACAGGGCTGGGGCCAACGTCCTGACTTTC.